The sequence of this TCR beta chain was determined in a study of neoadjuvant anti-PD-1 for oral cavity cancer. This CDR3 spans 14 amino acids. In germline, CDR1 is SGHRS, CDR2 YFSETQ. Deletions cut 4 bases from V and 3 bases from J, with 14 bases between. With regard to this clone: Its cognate antigen is unknown.

Study conclusions and caveats: PBMC Gini-index clonality exceeded responders' in non-responders post-nivolumab.

The protocol was immunoSEQ multiplex PCR, while the TCRdb copy is restricted to in-frame clones and leaves out a portion. Counted here are around 30,000 clones, more than 75% occurring once; the ten biggest clones make up 3.5%. The chain couples TRBV5-1 to TRBJ2-7; D uncertain. The source material was PBMCs, sampled before nivolumab (anti-PD-1) treatment. This clonotype was sampled from a person between 35 and 79 years old with oral cavity squamous cell carcinoma. CDR3 bases: TGCGCCAGCAGCGAAGGGTCAGGAAACTACGAGCAGTACTTC. Residues: CASSEGSGNYEQYF. The full variable domain, its missing parts supplied by reference TRBV5-1 and TRBJ2-7, is KAGVTQTPRYLIKTRGQQVTLSCSPISGHRSVSWYQQTPGQGLQFLFEYFSETQRNKGNFPGRFSGRQFSNSRSEMNVSTLELGDSALYLCASSEGSGNYEQYFGPGTRLTVT.